The source of this T cell receptor (beta chain) is a study of T-cell memory formation after mild COVID-19. In the study overall: Largely, TCR clusters stayed within a single donor. Study conclusions and caveats: While clones contracting from day 15 to 85 were balanced between CD4 and CD8, later expanders leaned CD4+. In pre-infection memory, a portion of responding clones appeared, which suggested that cross-reactive memory joined. SARS-CoV-2 specificity was not confirmed for second-wave clones peaking on day 37.

TCRdb used MiXCR to reprocess the 5' RACE reads, holding one entry per CDR3 protein. The sample shows some 450,000 distinct CDR3 sequences, under 20% of them seen only once. V dropped 6 bases and J dropped 0 bases, with 9 bases sitting between them. The CDR3 spans 14 residues. Concerning this clonotype itself: Its antigen is as yet unknown.

V is TRBV12-3 or TRBV12-4 and J is TRBJ2-4; D remains ambiguous. The sequenced sample consisted of PBMCs or a T cell subset sorted from them (not recorded which). This TCR came from a man between 18 and 29 years old who had mild COVID-19 (a few samples of this study predate the infection). Cell type and time point are not known. This chain's CDR3 is CASRSDIAKNIQYF. Here the CDR3 DNA reads TGTGCCAGCAGGTCCGACATAGCCAAAAACATTCAGTACTTC.